Below, 18 T cell receptor beta chains from the same sample are listed, as sequenced in a study of neurological immune-mediated disorders. TCRdb re-derived calls from the 5' RACE reads in MiXCR, one entry per CDR3 protein. The sample has around 58,000 distinct CDR3 sequences, more than 3% seen once. Sequenced: PBMCs. Receptors were obtained from a woman between 55 and 75 years old with multiple sclerosis.

This clonotype was counted at least ten times. V and J are TRBV4-3 and TRBJ1-5; no reliable D call. The germline gives CDR1 LGHNA, CDR2 YSLEER. CDR3 length equals 15 residues. The V gene lost 0 bases and the J gene lost 6 bases, with 12 bases spanning the gap. CDR3 protein: CASSQDFGVAQPQHF. CDR3 DNA: TGCGCCAGCAGCCAAGACTTCGGGGTTGCTCAGCCCCAGCATTTT.

This clonotype has ten or more counts. The V and J genes are TRBV6-2 or TRBV6-3 and TRBJ1-3; D unresolved. Trimming took off 5 bases at V and 0 bases at J, with 14 bases between the two ends. Germline V CDR1 and CDR2: MNHEY, SVGEGT. This CDR3 contains 16 residues. DNA for the CDR3: TGTGCCAGCAGTCCTCGAGATGGTCTCTCTGGAAACACCATATATTTT. As protein: CASSPRDGLSGNTIYF.

By share, this clonotype counts as medium-sized (0.01 to 0.1%). The rearrangement joins TRBV7-6 to TRBJ2-5; 14 positions match TRBD2. V lost 4 bases, J lost 0 bases, and 10 bases stayed unmatched. CDR1 is SGHVS and CDR2 is FNYEAQ in the germline V gene. The length of the CDR3 is 19 residues. CDR3 protein: CASSSGLAGGSGHQETQYF. The CDR3 DNA follows: TGTGCCAGCAGCTCTGGACTAGCGGGGGGTTCGGGGCACCAAGAGACCCAGTACTTC. The entire variable domain, with the rest obtained from reference TRBV7-6 and TRBJ2-5, is as follows: GAGVSQSPRYKVTKRGQDVALRCDPISGHVSLYWYRQALGQGPEFLTYFNYEAQQDKSGLPNDRFSAERPEGSISTLTIQRTEQRDSAMYRCASSSGLAGGSGHQETQYFGPGTRLLVL.

This clonotype was observed many times. V and J are TRBV20-1 and TRBJ2-7; 9 bases match TRBD2. The V and J ends lost 2 bases and 5 bases, in that order; junction bases with no gene match: 10. Germline CDR1 is DFQATT and CDR2 is SNEGSKA (reference sequence). The CDR3 covers 15 residues. CDR3 residues: CSARLTGTSIHEQYF. The CDR3 DNA is TGCAGTGCTAGACTTACCGGGACTAGCATCCACGAGCAGTACTTC.

This clonotype was seen many times. The chain links TRBV21-1 to TRBJ1-1. TRBV21-1 is labeled a pseudogene. The CDR3 runs 17 residues. The CDR3 nucleotides read TGTGCCAGCAGCAAAAGTGGTACTAGCCCAGGGGACACTGAAGCTTTCTTT. The encoded protein is CASSKSGTSPGDTEAFF.

This clonotype was seen at least ten times. J is TRBJ1-5 and V is TRBV18; TRBD1 matches at 9 bases. V lost 3 bases to trimming and J lost 4 bases; unmatched junction nucleotides: 4. Germline CDR1 KGHSH, CDR2 LQKENI. CDR3 length equals 15 residues. The CDR3 spells CASSPTGGGNQPQHF. Written as DNA, the CDR3 is TGTGCCAGCTCACCGACAGGGGGAGGGAATCAGCCCCAGCATTTT.

This clonotype was counted a few times. This chain links TRBV7-8 with TRBJ2-1; 7 bases are a match to TRBD2. Per germline, CDR1 SGHVS and CDR2 FQNEAQ. V lost 8 bases, J lost 7 bases, and 8 bases stayed unmatched. This CDR3 has 13 residues. The CDR3 DNA reads TGTGCCAGCTGCGCGGGAGTAGGGAATGAGCAGTTCTTC. Its translation is CASCAGVGNEQFF.

In its sample, this clonotype was seen many times. This chain uses TRBV5-1 with TRBJ2-3; TRBD1 might be the D (6 bases). The germline V gene encodes CDR1 SGHRS and CDR2 YFSETQ. The CDR3 covers 14 residues. V dropped 2 bases and J dropped 2 bases, with 9 bases sitting between them. The CDR3 region has the DNA TGCGCCAGCAGCTTACAGGGAATCACAGATACGCAGTATTTT. It codes for CASSLQGITDTQYF. Looking up the rest from reference TRBV5-1 and TRBJ2-3 gives the full variable domain: KAGVTQTPRYLIKTRGQQVTLSCSPISGHRSVSWYQQTPGQGLQFLFEYFSETQRNKGNFPGRFSGRQFSNSRSEMNVSTLELGDSALYLCASSLQGITDTQYFGPGTRLTVL.

The table lists this clonotype with many counts. CDR3 amino acids: CSARDRQTGDWGGYTF. CDR3 bases: TGCAGTGCTAGAGATCGGCAAACAGGGGACTGGGGTGGCTACACCTTC. The chain links TRBV20-1 to TRBJ1-2; TRBD1 matches at 7 bases. The V gene end was trimmed by 0 bases and the J gene end by 7 bases; junction bases not matched to a gene: 14. This CDR3 region has 16 residues. The germline gives CDR1 DFQATT, CDR2 SNEGSKA (reference sequence).

This clonotype was seen at least ten times. The chain recombines TRBV28 with TRBJ1-1, with 10 bases that match TRBD1. This CDR3 region has 19 residues. CDR1 is MDHEN and CDR2 is SYDVKM in the germline V gene. V lost 4 bases and J lost 1; bases outside the gene matches: 15. In nucleotides, the CDR3 is TGTGCCAGCAGTTCCATCGACAGGGGGCCCCTTGGGTGGAACACTGAAGCTTTCTTT. Translated: CASSSIDRGPLGWNTEAFF.

Turning to this clonotype: Being one base from a much bigger clone, this may be a read error. The chain is built from TRBV28 and TRBJ2-7; D is ambiguous. This CDR3 region has 12 residues. CDR1 is MDHEN and CDR2 is SYDVKM in the germline V gene. The CDR3 region is CDSSFLLYEQYF. DNA for the CDR3: TGTGACAGCAGTTTCCTCCTCTACGAGCAGTACTTC. The variable domain in full, with the rest retrieved from reference TRBV28 and TRBJ2-7, is DVKVTQSSRYLVKRTGEKVFLECVQDMDHENMFWYRQDPGLGLRLIYFSYDVKMKEKGDIPEGYSVSREKKERFSLILESASTNQTSMYLCDSSFLLYEQYFGPGTRLTVT.

This clonotype is deemed medium-sized. This chain links TRBV20-1 with TRBJ2-3; possibly TRBD1 or TRBD2 for D (6 bases each). CDR1 and CDR2 (germline): DFQATT, SNEGSKA (reference sequence). V dropped 2 bases and J dropped 2 bases, with 8 bases sitting between them. The length of the CDR3 is 13 residues. The CDR3 DNA reads TGCAGTGCTAGAAGGGGGGCCACAGATACGCAGTATTTT. It translates to CSARRGATDTQYF.

In its sample, this clonotype was seen many times. J is TRBJ2-7 and V is TRBV27; D call uncertain. V was shortened by 0 bases and J by 4 bases, with 7 bases between the two germline ends. Germline values: CDR1 MNHEY, CDR2 SMNVEV (reference sequence). This CDR3 comprises 13 residues. This CDR3 is CASSLSHRYEQYF. CDR3 coding DNA: TGTGCCAGCAGTTTATCTCACCGGTACGAGCAGTACTTC.

This clonotype was picked up a small number of times. This chain joins TRBV6-6 and TRBJ2-7; D is possibly TRBD1 (5 bases). Germline values: CDR1 MNHNY, CDR2 SVGAGI (reference sequence). The CDR3 runs 16 residues. V lost 0 bases, J lost 2 bases, and 14 bases lay in between. This chain's CDR3 is CASSYSRQKSPYEQYF. The CDR3 region has the DNA TGTGCCAGCAGTTACTCTCGACAGAAATCCCCCTACGAGCAGTACTTC.

This clonotype was seen at least ten times. The chain joins TRBV7-2 to TRBJ1-2, with D hard to call. The germline V and J ends were trimmed by 0 bases and 7 bases, with 15 bases remaining between them. The CDR3 spans 15 residues. Germline V CDR1 and CDR2: SGHTA, FQGNSA. The CDR3 here is CASSLAWEGVSGYTF. Here the CDR3 DNA reads TGTGCCAGCAGCTTAGCGTGGGAGGGTGTAAGTGGCTACACCTTC.

This clonotype was seen at least ten times. The chain joins TRBV5-1 to TRBJ1-1; 8 bases are a match to TRBD1. CDR1 and CDR2 from the germline V gene are SGHRS and YFSETQ. Unmatched junction bases numbered 8, after V lost 4 bases and J lost 0 bases. The CDR3 is 16 amino acids. The chain's CDR3 is CASSPGRGQVNTEAFF. For the CDR3, the DNA is TGCGCCAGCAGCCCCGGCAGGGGGCAAGTGAACACTGAAGCTTTCTTT.

This clonotype was recorded at least ten times. The J gene is TRBJ2-1, the V gene TRBV7-9, with 10 bases aligning to TRBD2. The CDR3 is made up of 14 amino acids. J lost 8 bases, V lost 6 bases, and 7 bases had no gene match. Per germline, CDR1 SEHNR and CDR2 FQNEAQ (reference sequence). In DNA form, the CDR3 reads TGTGCCAGCAGGGAGCGGGGGGGCCTCGATGAGCAGTTCTTC. The encoded protein is CASRERGGLDEQFF.

The sample holds many counts of this clonotype. The V and J genes are TRBV7-3 and TRBJ2-1, with a weak D call TRBD1 (5 bases). V was pared by 5 bases and J by 0 bases, with 11 bases between. The CDR3 has 15 amino acids. Germline loops: CDR1 SGHTA, CDR2 FQGTGA. The CDR3 nucleotides read TGTGCCAGCAGCGAAGACAGCTACTCCTACAATGAGCAGTTCTTC. This codes for CASSEDSYSYNEQFF.